Following are 29 T cell receptor beta chains from one sample sequenced in a study of T cell responses to AZD1222 COVID-19 vaccine. Sequenced by immunoSEQ multiplex PCR; TCRdb stores in-frame clones only, minus some. Of approximately 110,000 clones in the sample, roughly 90% were seen once. Sequenced here: peripheral blood, sampled on day 0 of AZD1222 vaccination. These receptors were taken from an adult in good health.

The gene calls are TRBV5-1 and TRBJ2-1, with D possibly TRBD1 on 6 matching bases. V lost 0 bases and J 2 bases, leaving 9 bases between the germline ends. The CDR3 sequence is 15 residues long. Germline CDR1 SGHRS, CDR2 YFSETQ. The DNA for the CDR3 is TGCGCCAGCAGCTTGGATGGACAGACCTACAATGAGCAGTTCTTC. It encodes CASSLDGQTYNEQFF.

The chain couples TRBV6-2 or TRBV6-3 to TRBJ2-7; D is undetermined. Germline V gene sequence: CDR1 MNHEY, CDR2 SVGEGT. This CDR3 region has 15 residues. Trimming took 2 bases from V and 2 from J, leaving 13 bases between them. The CDR3 coding sequence is TGTGCCAGCAGTTACGAGTCGGGTGGTCCCTACGAGCAGTACTTC. It encodes CASSYESGGPYEQYF.

The chain couples TRBV19 to TRBJ2-7; D remains unclear. The germline V and J ends were trimmed by 2 bases and 1 base, with 9 bases remaining between them. CDR3 length: 14 residues. Germline lookup yields CDR1 LNHDA and CDR2 SQIVND (reference sequence). The chain's CDR3 is CASSIKAGSYEQYF. Here the CDR3 DNA reads TGTGCCAGTAGTATAAAAGCAGGATCCTACGAGCAGTACTTC.

The table lists this clone with a count of one. This rearrangement joins TRBV9 to TRBJ1-6, with D maybe TRBD1 (5 bases). V dropped 3 bases and J dropped 7 bases, with 5 bases sitting between them. Germline V lookup: CDR1 SGDLS, CDR2 YYNGEE. This CDR3 comprises 12 residues. The CDR3, as DNA: TGTGCCAGCAGCGGACAGAATTCACCCCTCCACTTT. Its translation: CASSGQNSPLHF.

This clone was seen a single time. This sequence joins TRBV2 and TRBJ2-1, with 12 positions matching TRBD2. With V trimmed by 6 bases and J by 9 bases, 9 bases remained unmatched. Germline V gene lookup returns CDR1 SNHLY and CDR2 FYNNEI. CDR3 length: 15 amino acids. Here the CDR3 DNA reads TGTGCCAGCAGGATGGCTAGCGGGAGGGCCCTTGAGCAGTTCTTC. As protein: CASRMASGRALEQFF.

The chain uses TRBV27 and TRBJ1-4, with 9 positions matching TRBD1. There are 17 residues in the CDR3. Germline V gene sequence: CDR1 MNHEY, CDR2 SMNVEV (reference sequence). V trimming: 1 base; J trimming: 3 bases; junction bases outside the gene matches: 6. The CDR3 DNA reads as TGTGCCAGCAGTTTATTTCCGGGACAGGGCCCTAATGAAAAACTGTTTTTT. Translation gives CASSLFPGQGPNEKLFF.

This chain connects TRBV6-5 to TRBJ2-1; 8 bases map to TRBD1. Per germline, CDR1 MNHEY and CDR2 SVGAGI. There are 15 residues in the CDR3. V dropped 5 bases and J dropped 7; count of bases not matched to a gene: 10. This CDR3 is CASSRDRGGGNEQFF. CDR3 sequence (DNA): TGTGCCAGCAGTCGCGACAGGGGTGGCGGGAATGAGCAGTTCTTC.

The rearrangement uses TRBV29-1 and TRBJ1-2; D might be TRBD1 (5 bases). Germline CDR1 reads SQVTM; CDR2 reads ANQGSEA. This CDR3 is built from 14 residues. Between the trimmed V and J ends, which lost 0 bases and 2 bases, there was a span of 10 bases. The CDR3 loop reads CSVEDPDNNYGYTF. In DNA form, the CDR3 reads TGCAGCGTTGAAGACCCGGACAACAACTATGGCTACACCTTC.

The rearrangement links TRBV13 to TRBJ1-2; tentatively, D is TRBD1 (5 bases). Germline-derived CDR1 and CDR2 are PRHDT and FYEKMQ (reference sequence). Between the trimmed V and J ends, which lost 5 bases and 4 bases, there was a span of 14 bases. This CDR3 has 14 residues. CDR3 sequence: CASSGGGSGYGYTF. The CDR3 DNA sequence: TGTGCCAGCAGCGGCGGGGGGTCGGGCTATGGCTACACCTTC.

The DNA of the CDR3 is TGCAGTGCTAGTGTCGAGCGGGGGGGGAACAATGAGCAGTTCTTC. Protein product: CSASVERGGNNEQFF. The chain employs TRBV20-1 and TRBJ2-1; 10 bases are a match to TRBD2. Germline V lookup: CDR1 DFQATT, CDR2 SNEGSKA (reference sequence). J gave up 5 bases and V 3 bases, and 7 bases lay outside the gene matches. The CDR3 totals 15 residues.

The rearrangement uses TRBV6-2 or TRBV6-3 and TRBJ1-2, with D tentatively TRBD1 (5 bases). Germline CDR1 and CDR2: MNHEY and SVGEGT. This CDR3 is 13 amino acids long. Trimming left V 6 bases short and J 7 bases short, with 15 bases between. CDR3 in amino acids: CASSSGSEFGYTF. The CDR3 bases are TGTGCCAGCAGCTCAGGGTCCGAATTTGGCTACACCTTC.

The rearrangement joins TRBV11-3 to TRBJ1-3, with D tentatively TRBD1 (5 bases). Per the germline V gene, CDR1 is SGHNT and CDR2 is YENEEA. The CDR3 length is 15 residues. Trimming cost V 3 bases and J 2 bases, with 11 bases left between them. In DNA, the CDR3 is TGTGCCAGCAGCTTGGGGGGTACTGCTGGAAACACCATATATTTT. Translated: CASSLGGTAGNTIYF.

This chain links TRBV28 with TRBJ2-3; 10 nucleotides align to TRBD2. This CDR3 is 16 amino acids long. Germline CDR1 and CDR2: MDHEN and SYDVKM. V lost 6 bases, J lost 0 bases, and 6 bases stayed unmatched. The CDR3 region is CASRPSGRASTDTQYF. In DNA form, the CDR3 reads TGTGCCAGCAGACCCAGCGGGAGGGCTAGCACAGATACGCAGTATTTT.

J is TRBJ2-1 and V is TRBV24-1; no reliable D call. In germline, CDR1 is KGHDR, CDR2 SFDVKD. The CDR3 runs to 15 residues. V was pared by 0 bases and J by 2 bases, with 7 bases between. CDR3 residues: CATSDLVGTYNEQFF. CDR3 nucleotide sequence: TGTGCCACCAGTGATTTGGTGGGGACCTACAATGAGCAGTTCTTC.

The rearrangement links TRBV27 to TRBJ1-1, with 10 bases fitting TRBD1. Trimming cost V 5 bases and J 12 bases; bases outside gene matches: 15. This CDR3 has 15 amino acids. Germline CDR1 MNHEY, CDR2 SMNVEV (reference sequence). CDR3 sequence: CASSQRDRGNRVTFF. CDR3 nucleotides: TGTGCCAGCAGTCAGAGGGACAGGGGAAATAGAGTAACTTTCTTT.

The chain is built from TRBV5-6 and TRBJ2-7; perhaps TRBD2 as D (7 bases). The CDR3 is made up of 16 amino acids. Trimming left V 0 bases short and J 0 bases short, with 13 bases between. CDR1 is SGHDT and CDR2 is YYEEEE in the germline V gene. The CDR3 DNA follows: TGTGCCAGCAGCTTGGGGGGGCGGGAGACCTCCTACGAGCAGTACTTC. Translating gives CASSLGGRETSYEQYF.

This rearrangement joins TRBV18 to TRBJ2-1; 9 positions agree with TRBD1. The CDR3 loop spans 15 amino acids. Germline CDR1 reads KGHSH; CDR2 reads LQKENI. V lost 3 bases to trimming and J lost 4 bases; unmatched junction nucleotides: 4. CDR3 nucleotide sequence: TGTGCCAGCTCACCTCCGGGACAGGGATACAATGAGCAGTTCTTC. The encoded protein is CASSPPGQGYNEQFF.

The CDR3 is CASSLAQGAGEKLFF. The CDR3, as DNA: TGTGCCAGCAGCTTGGCACAGGGGGCTGGGGAAAAACTGTTTTTT. The J gene is TRBJ1-4, the V gene TRBV5-6, with 9 bases identical to TRBD1. The J segment lost 8 bases and the V segment lost 0 bases, leaving 5 bases of the junction unmatched. CDR3 length: 15 amino acids. CDR1 and CDR2 from the germline V gene are SGHDT and YYEEEE. Together with reference TRBV5-6 and TRBJ1-4, the CDR3 gives the full variable domain: DAGVTQSPTHLIKTRGQQVTLRCSPKSGHDTVSWYQQALGQGPQFIFQYYEEEERQRGNFPDRFSGHQFPNYSSELNVNALLLGDSALYLCASSLAQGAGEKLFFGSGTQLSVL.

The chain combines TRBV30 with TRBJ1-5; possible D gene TRBD1, 5 bases. The CDR3 runs to 18 residues. V gave up 2 bases and J gave up 0 bases, with 20 bases separating them. The germline gives CDR1 GTSNPN, CDR2 SVGIG (reference sequence). CDR3 DNA: TGTGCCTGGAGTCCCGGGACCTCCTTAGGATATAGCAATCAGCCCCAGCATTTT. Translating it yields CAWSPGTSLGYSNQPQHF.

The rearrangement links TRBV10-3 to TRBJ1-5; possible D gene TRBD1, 6 bases. Deletions cut 1 base from V and 4 bases from J, with 11 bases between. The CDR3 covers 15 residues. Germline V gene sequence: CDR1 ENHRY, CDR2 SYGVKD. CDR3 amino acids: CAISEYEGGNQPQHF. The DNA of the CDR3 is TGTGCCATCAGTGAGTATGAAGGGGGAAATCAGCCCCAGCATTTT.

The gene calls are TRBV24-1 and TRBJ2-3; 8 nucleotides align to TRBD1. V lost 3 bases to trimming and J lost 4 bases; unmatched junction nucleotides: 14. Germline CDR1 reads KGHDR; CDR2 reads SFDVKD. The CDR3 loop spans 18 amino acids. The CDR3 loop reads CATSDRQKTGGSSDTQYF. CDR3 coding DNA: TGTGCCACCAGTGATCGGCAGAAAACAGGGGGAAGTTCAGATACGCAGTATTTT.

The genes are TRBV30 and TRBJ1-5; D call uncertain. The germline gives CDR1 GTSNPN, CDR2 SVGIG (reference sequence). The V gene lost 2 bases and the J gene lost 0 bases, with 11 bases spanning the gap. CDR3 length: 15 residues. CDR3 in amino acids: CAWSKGSHSNQPQHF. CDR3 sequence (DNA): TGTGCCTGGAGTAAGGGCAGCCATAGCAATCAGCCCCAGCATTTT.

This chain connects TRBV21-1 to TRBJ2-4; the table calls TRBD1, which could not be checked here. TRBV21-1 is given as a pseudogene. The CDR3 is 18 amino acids. CDR3 nucleotides: TGTGCCAGCAGCATCGAGAGGGGGAAAAGGGCCCCTGGAAACATTCAGTACTTC. It encodes CASSIERGKRAPGNIQYF.

In DNA form, the CDR3 reads TGTGCCAGCAGTTCCCCGGGACGGTACTATGGCTACACCTTC. It specifies CASSSPGRYYGYTF. The gene calls are TRBV28 and TRBJ1-2, with D tentatively TRBD1 (5 bases). The CDR3 length is 14 residues. Germline CDR1 MDHEN, CDR2 SYDVKM. V lost 4 bases, J lost 3 bases, and 12 bases lay in between.

This clone was seen more than once but under ten times. The CDR3 nucleotides are TGTGCCAGCAGTTTATCCGCCTGGAGCACAGATACGCAGTATTTT. Amino acids: CASSLSAWSTDTQYF. The chain joins TRBV27 to TRBJ2-3; D not certain. The CDR3 has 15 amino acids. Trimming removed 0 bases at V and 0 bases at J, with 7 bases between. From germline, CDR1 is MNHEY and CDR2 SMNVEV (reference sequence).

The rearrangement links TRBV5-6 to TRBJ1-3; TRBD1 is a possible D gene (5 bases). This CDR3 comprises 16 residues. Germline V gene data show CDR1 as SGHDT and CDR2 as YYEEEE. Trimming stripped 0 bases from V and 4 bases from J, with 14 bases between. The CDR3 protein is CASSLVRQGRGNTIYF. CDR3 DNA: TGTGCCAGCAGCTTGGTCCGGCAGGGAAGGGGAAACACCATATATTTT.

This rearrangement joins TRBV6-5 to TRBJ1-1; TRBD1 might be the D (6 bases). This CDR3 comprises 16 residues. The V gene's germline CDR1 is MNHEY and CDR2 SVGAGI. With 2 bases removed from V and 1 base from J, the gap between germline ends came to 14 bases. In DNA, the CDR3 is TGTGCCAGCAGTTACCAACAGACAGGACCGAACACTGAAGCTTTCTTT. This gives the protein CASSYQQTGPNTEAFF.

The chain recombines TRBV4-3 with TRBJ2-7; 8 bases align to TRBD2. The ends lost 0 bases at V and 1 base at J; junction bases unmatched: 8. CDR1 and CDR2 from the germline V gene are LGHNA and YSLEER. The CDR3 length is 17 residues. The CDR3 sequence is CASSQDLITSGSYEQYF. As DNA, the CDR3 is TGCGCCAGCAGCCAAGATTTAATTACTAGCGGATCCTACGAGCAGTACTTC.

This chain connects TRBV9 to TRBJ2-6, with D maybe TRBD1 (6 bases). The CDR3 runs to 22 residues. The germline V and J ends were trimmed by 3 bases and 1 base, with 29 bases remaining between them. The germline V gene has CDR1 SGDLS and CDR2 YYNGEE. Here the CDR3 reads CASSAGGQLSPRRSSGANVLTF. The CDR3 DNA reads TGTGCCAGCAGCGCCGGAGGACAGTTATCCCCCCGACGCAGTTCTGGGGCCAACGTCCTGACTTTC.